This is a list of T cell receptor beta chains from one sample in a study of regulatory T cells in long-lasting Graves disease. TCRdb called the multiplex PCR reads again in MiXCR, with one record for every CDR3 protein. The top ten hold about 40% of the sample, which has about 660,000 distinct CDR3 sequences, 25% to 35% seen once. Sequenced material: peripheral blood mononuclear cells (PBMCs), taken when the disease was refractory, from a patient treated with antithyroid drugs. These receptors all stem from a female donor with Graves disease. The conserved cysteine and the conserved F or W are not part of the CDR3 here.

V gene	J gene	CDR3 protein
TRBV2	TRBJ2-3	ASRAIAGVSTDTQY
TRBV29-1	TRBJ1-1	SAETAMNTEAF
TRBV6-9	TRBJ1-5	ASSSTYSSQPQH
TRBV27	TRBJ1-5	ASSPTRCGSNQPQH
TRBV11-2	TRBJ2-7	ASSPRTGRLEQY
TRBV6-2/TRBV6-3	TRBJ1-1	ASSWNRGVNTEAF
TRBV20-1	TRBJ2-7	SARVTGADSHYEQY
TRBV5-1	TRBJ1-1	ASSTKQGGSTEAF
TRBV30	TRBJ2-7	AWTRGFSYEQY
TRBV27	TRBJ1-1	ASSQMSDMNTEAF
TRBV9	TRBJ1-5	ASSVDEGVNQPQH
TRBV18	TRBJ1-4	ASSRERVTNEKLF
TRBV20-1	TRBJ2-3	SARGPGLAGVGDTQY
TRBV20-1	TRBJ1-5	SAGRGGGSNQPQH
TRBV5-1	TRBJ1-4	ASRSNTAKGEKLF